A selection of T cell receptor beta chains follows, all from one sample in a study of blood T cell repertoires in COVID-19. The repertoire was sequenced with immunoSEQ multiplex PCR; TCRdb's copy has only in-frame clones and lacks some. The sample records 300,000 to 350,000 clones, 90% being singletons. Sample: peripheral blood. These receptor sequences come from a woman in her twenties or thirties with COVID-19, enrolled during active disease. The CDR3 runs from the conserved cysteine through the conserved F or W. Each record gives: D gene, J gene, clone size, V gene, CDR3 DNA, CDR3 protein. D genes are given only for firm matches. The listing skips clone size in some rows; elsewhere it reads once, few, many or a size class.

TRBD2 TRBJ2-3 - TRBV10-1 TGCGCCAGCAGTCCACTCGCGGGAGGGCTCACAGATACGCAGTATTTT CASSPLAGGLTDTQYF
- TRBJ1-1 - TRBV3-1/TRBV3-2 TGTGCCAGCAGCCAAGGGAGTGGAGGGGAAACTGAAGCTTTCTTT CASSQGSGGETEAFF
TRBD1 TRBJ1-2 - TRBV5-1 TGCGCCAGCAGTCTCCGGGACAGAGGACACTATGGCTACACCTTC CASSLRDRGHYGYTF
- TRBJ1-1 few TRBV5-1 TGCGCCAGCAGCTTGGGACAGCCCATGAACACTGAAGCTTTCTTT CASSLGQPMNTEAFF
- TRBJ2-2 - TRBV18 TGTGCCAGCTCAGGGGGATCCGGGACTTCGAACACCGGGGAGCTGTTTTTT CASSGGSGTSNTGELFF
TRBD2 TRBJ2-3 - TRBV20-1 TGCAGTGCTAGTAAGCGGGGTAGCACAGATACGCAGTATTTT CSASKRGSTDTQYF
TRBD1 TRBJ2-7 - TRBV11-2 TGTGCCAGCAGCTTAAACGCAGGGGGCCCCTACGAGCAGTACTTC CASSLNAGGPYEQYF
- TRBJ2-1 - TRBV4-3 TGCGCCAGCAGCCAAGATGGAGAAGACAATGAGCAGTTCTTC CASSQDGEDNEQFF
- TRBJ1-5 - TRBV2 TGTGCCAGCAGCGGAACGCGAACGGCCGGGATTAGCAATCAGCCCCAGCATTTT CASSGTRTAGISNQPQHF
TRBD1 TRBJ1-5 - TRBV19 TGTGCCAGTAGTGCGGACAGGGTTCAGCCCCAGCATTTT CASSADRVQPQHF
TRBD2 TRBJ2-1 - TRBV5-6 TGTGCCAGCAGCATGGGGGGAAGCGGGGCCTACAATGAGCAGTTCTTC CASSMGGSGAYNEQFF
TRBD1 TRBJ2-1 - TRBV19 TGTGCCAGTAGTCCTCAAGGGGGCCATGAGCAGTTCTTC CASSPQGGHEQFF
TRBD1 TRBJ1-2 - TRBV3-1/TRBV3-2 TGTGCCAGCAGCCAGATAGGACAGGGGAGAGGCTATGGCTACACCTTC CASSQIGQGRGYGYTF
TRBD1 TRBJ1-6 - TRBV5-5 TGTGCCAGCAGGGTGACCGGACAGGTCTATAATTCACCCCTCCACTTT CASRVTGQVYNSPLHF
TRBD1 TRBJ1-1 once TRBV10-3 TGTGCCATCAGAGGGACAGGGAGGAACACTGAAGCTTTCTTT CAIRGTGRNTEAFF
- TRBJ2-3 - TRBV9 TGTGCCAGCAGCGTAGCTCCAGGGAACACAGATACGCAGTATTTT CASSVAPGNTDTQYF